This T cell receptor beta chain comes out of a study of T-cell reconstitution after alpha-beta-depleted transplantation in children. The TCRbeta library was prepared with unique molecular identifiers. TCRdb re-analysed the PCR reads in MiXCR, keeping a single row per CDR3 protein. The repertoire has roughly 120,000 distinct CDR3 sequences, under 30% of them found once; the top ten carry 10%. In germline, CDR1 is SGHDT, CDR2 YYEEEE. Deletions cut 2 bases from V and 6 bases from J, with 13 bases between. This CDR3 has 14 amino acids. General observations from the study: Reportedly, roughly two months post-transplant, alpha-beta T cells arose from several hundred expanded graft clones. Surviving recipient T cells and thymic progenitors underlay high day-60 TCRbeta diversity in some patients. One year after transplant, T-cell counts and diversity came mostly from newly produced T cells.

With respect to this clonotype: What it binds is unknown.

This chain connects TRBV5-6 to TRBJ2-3; D is uncertain. Specimen: PBMCs, mostly from graft donor cells, collected 180 days after TCRalphabeta/CD19-depleted stem cell transplant. The source is a male patient between 2 and 10 years old who had a stem cell transplant for chronic granulomatous disease, so the T cells may come from the graft donor. CDR3 nucleotide sequence: TGTGCCAGCAGCTTCCCCGATCTTTCCGATACGCAGTATTTT. Its protein is CASSFPDLSDTQYF. Full variable domain (missing parts from reference TRBV5-6 and TRBJ2-3): DAGVTQSPTHLIKTRGQQVTLRCSPKSGHDTVSWYQQALGQGPQFIFQYYEEEERQRGNFPDRFSGHQFPNYSSELNVNALLLGDSALYLCASSFPDLSDTQYFGPGTRLTVL.